This passage covers 12 T cell receptor beta chains from one sample sequenced in a study of blood T cell repertoires in COVID-19. Data came from immunoSEQ multiplex PCR; TCRdb stores just in-frame clones and leaves some out. The table has 50,000 to 65,000 clones, around 74% seen once. The sample consisted of peripheral blood. These receptors came from a woman aged 45 to 65 with active or convalescent COVID-19.

J is TRBJ1-2 and V is TRBV24-1; unclear D gene. The CDR3 spans 13 residues. CDR1 is KGHDR and CDR2 is SFDVKD in the germline V gene. V dropped 7 bases and J dropped 7 bases, with 15 bases sitting between them. The CDR3 nucleotides are TGTGCCACCAGCCGTGGCCGGGGAATTGGCTACACCTTC. As protein: CATSRGRGIGYTF.

The V and J genes are TRBV7-2 and TRBJ1-6; 11 positions agree with TRBD1. Germline V gene lookup returns CDR1 SGHTA and CDR2 FQGNSA. This CDR3 contains 14 residues. V shed 5 bases and J 7 bases; nucleotides not matched to a gene: 1. The CDR3 region is CASSGTGGNSPLHF. CDR3 bases: TGTGCCAGCAGCGGGACAGGGGGGAATTCACCCCTCCACTTT.

The V and J genes are TRBV5-1 and TRBJ2-7; 7 bases are a match to TRBD1. In germline, CDR1 is SGHRS, CDR2 YFSETQ. This CDR3 comprises 15 residues. Trimming cost V 2 bases and J 4 bases; bases outside gene matches: 9. The CDR3 region is CASSFSGQSVYEQYF. In nucleotides, the CDR3 is TGCGCCAGCAGCTTCTCGGGACAGTCCGTGTACGAGCAGTACTTC.

By share, this clone counts as medium-sized. V and J are TRBV27 and TRBJ1-2; the D is unclear. Germline loops: CDR1 MNHEY, CDR2 SMNVEV (reference sequence). V was trimmed by 1 base and J by 7 bases, leaving 22 bases between them. The CDR3 consists of 17 residues. In nucleotides, the CDR3 is TGTGCCAGCAGTTTATTCCCCGGTGTGGGAGCGACCCGTGGCTACACCTTC. It yields the protein CASSLFPGVGATRGYTF.

The J gene is TRBJ1-4, the V gene TRBV19, with TRBD1 matching 7 bases. Germline V CDR1 and CDR2: LNHDA, SQIVND (reference sequence). Trimming cost V 5 bases and J 6 bases; bases outside gene matches: 6. The CDR3 spans 14 residues. The CDR3, as DNA: TGTGCCAGTAGTGCCGGGACAGCCTATGAAAAACTGTTTTTT. It yields the protein CASSAGTAYEKLFF.

CDR3 amino acids: CASSPRVGGSTDTQYF. The CDR3 DNA reads as TGTGCCAGCTCACCACGGGTCGGGGGGAGCACAGATACGCAGTATTTT. The V gene is TRBV18, the J gene TRBJ2-3; 7 nucleotides line up with TRBD2. Germline values: CDR1 KGHSH, CDR2 LQKENI. This CDR3 is built from 16 residues. J was trimmed by 0 bases and V by 1 base; bases with no gene match: 4. Looking up the rest from reference TRBV18 and TRBJ2-3 gives the full variable domain: NAGVMQNPRHLVRRRGQEARLRCSPMKGHSHVYWYRQLPEEGLKFMVYLQKENIIDESGMPKERFSAEFPKEGPSILRIQQVVRGDSAAYFCASSPRVGGSTDTQYFGPGTRLTVL.

This clone has a single count. V is TRBV7-2 and J is TRBJ1-6; D is possibly TRBD1 (6 bases). CDR1 is SGHTA, CDR2 FQGNSA, per germline. This CDR3 region has 16 residues. The V gene lost 1 base and the J gene lost 7 bases, with 14 bases spanning the gap. CDR3 in DNA: TGTGCCAGCAGCTTAGTACCGGCAGGGGCCAATTCACCCCTCCACTTT. The encoded protein is CASSLVPAGANSPLHF. The full variable domain, rest sourced from reference TRBV7-2 and TRBJ1-6, is GAGVSQSPSNKVTEKGKDVELRCDPISGHTALYWYRQSLGQGLEFLIYFQGNSAPDKSGLPSDRFSAERTGGSVSTLTIQRTQQEDSAVYLCASSLVPAGANSPLHFGNGTRLTVT.

The chain recombines TRBV7-2 with TRBJ2-5; perhaps TRBD2 as D (6 bases). Looked up from germline, CDR1 is SGHTA and CDR2 is FQGNSA. The CDR3 runs to 14 residues. V gave up 1 base and J gave up 4 bases, with 10 bases separating them. CDR3 region: CASSLGNGRETQYF. The CDR3 DNA is TGTGCCAGCAGCTTAGGTAACGGGAGAGAGACCCAGTACTTC.

The chain carries TRBV6-5 and TRBJ1-5; possibly TRBD1 for D (5 bases). The V end lost 7 bases, the J end lost 8 bases, and 15 bases lay between the germline ends. The CDR3 has 13 residues. CDR1 is MNHEY and CDR2 is SVGAGI in the germline V gene. CDR3 in amino acids: CASKRARGEPQHF. The CDR3 DNA reads TGTGCCAGCAAACGGGCCCGGGGGGAGCCCCAGCATTTT.

The V call is TRBV13, the J call TRBJ2-7; TRBD1 matches at 9 bases. In germline, CDR1 is PRHDT, CDR2 FYEKMQ (reference sequence). This CDR3 comprises 15 residues. The V gene end was trimmed by 6 bases and the J gene end by 3 bases; junction bases not matched to a gene: 9. This chain's CDR3 is CASRVWTGVFYEQYF. The CDR3 DNA reads as TGTGCCAGCAGGGTGTGGACAGGGGTTTTCTACGAGCAGTACTTC.

The chain carries TRBV25-1 and TRBJ2-7; 10 nucleotides align to TRBD1. Germline CDR1 and CDR2: MGHDK and SYGVNS. This CDR3 contains 15 residues. Trimming removed 3 bases from V and 6 bases from J; junction bases left unmatched: 8. CDR3 region: CASSDTGTGVGEQYF. The CDR3 DNA reads as TGTGCCAGCAGTGACACCGGGACAGGGGTTGGCGAGCAGTACTTC.

The rearrangement uses TRBV6-4 and TRBJ1-2; the D gene is possibly TRBD1 (5 bases). From germline, CDR1 is MRHNA and CDR2 SNTAGT. V lost 6 bases to trimming and J lost 2 bases, with 13 bases between them. CDR3 length equals 14 residues. The DNA for the CDR3 is TGTGCCAGCAGCTCCGTAGCAGGGAACTATGGCTACACCTTC. This translates into CASSSVAGNYGYTF.